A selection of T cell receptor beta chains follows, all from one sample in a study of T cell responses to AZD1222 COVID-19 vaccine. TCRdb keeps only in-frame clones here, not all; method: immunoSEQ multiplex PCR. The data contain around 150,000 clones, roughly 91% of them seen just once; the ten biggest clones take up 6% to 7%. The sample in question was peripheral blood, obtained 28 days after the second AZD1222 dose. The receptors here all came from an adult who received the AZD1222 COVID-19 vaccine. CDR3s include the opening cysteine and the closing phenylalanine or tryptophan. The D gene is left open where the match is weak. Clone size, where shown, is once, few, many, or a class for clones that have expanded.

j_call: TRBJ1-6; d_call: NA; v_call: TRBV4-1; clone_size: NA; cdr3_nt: TGCGCCAGCAGCCAAGATGAGCAGTCGACCTATAATTCACCCCTCCACTTT; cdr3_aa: CASSQDEQSTYNSPLHF
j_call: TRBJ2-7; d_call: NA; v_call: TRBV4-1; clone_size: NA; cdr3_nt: TGCGCCAGCAGCCAAGGACCCGGGACCTCCTACGAGCAGTACTTC; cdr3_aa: CASSQGPGTSYEQYF
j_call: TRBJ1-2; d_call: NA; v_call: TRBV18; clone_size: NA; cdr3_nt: TGTGCCAGCTCACCACTGGAGGAGACCTCGGGGATGGGCTACACCTTC; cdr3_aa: CASSPLEETSGMGYTF
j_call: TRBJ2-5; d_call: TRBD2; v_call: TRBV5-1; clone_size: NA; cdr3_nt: TGCGCCAGCAGCTTGGCCACGGGGGGAGAGACCCAGTACTTC; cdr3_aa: CASSLATGGETQYF
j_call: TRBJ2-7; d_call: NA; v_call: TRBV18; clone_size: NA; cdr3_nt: TGTGCCAGCTCACCCCCCGTGGGGCTCCTCCACGAGCAGTACTTC; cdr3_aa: CASSPPVGLLHEQYF
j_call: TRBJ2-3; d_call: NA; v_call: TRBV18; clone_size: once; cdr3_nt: TGTGCCAGCTCACCACCTGATTACAGGCCCACAGATACGCAGTATTTT; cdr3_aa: CASSPPDYRPTDTQYF
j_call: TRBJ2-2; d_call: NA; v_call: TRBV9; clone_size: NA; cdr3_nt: TGTGCCAGCAGCGTAAATGCTAGGGAGCTGTTTTTT; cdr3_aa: CASSVNARELFF
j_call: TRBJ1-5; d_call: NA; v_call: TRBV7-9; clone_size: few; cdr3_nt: TGTGCCAGCAGTTATGAGGGGGTCGGCAATCAGCCCCAGCATTTT; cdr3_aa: CASSYEGVGNQPQHF
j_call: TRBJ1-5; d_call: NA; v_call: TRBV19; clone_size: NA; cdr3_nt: TGTGCCACCCGCCAGGACCTCAATCAGCCCCAGCATTTT; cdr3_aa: CATRQDLNQPQHF
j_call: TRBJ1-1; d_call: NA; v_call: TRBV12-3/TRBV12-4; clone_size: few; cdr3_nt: TGTGCCAGCAGTGGAACAGGTACCGAAGCTTTCTTT; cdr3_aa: CASSGTGTEAFF
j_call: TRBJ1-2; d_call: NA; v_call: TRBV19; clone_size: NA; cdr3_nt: TGTGCCAGTAGTAGCCCAGGGGCCAAGGTGGGCTACACCTTC; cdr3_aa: CASSSPGAKVGYTF
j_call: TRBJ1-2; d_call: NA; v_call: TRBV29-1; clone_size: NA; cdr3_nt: TGCAGCGTTGAACAGTCCCCAGCTAACTATGGCTACACCTTC; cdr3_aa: CSVEQSPANYGYTF
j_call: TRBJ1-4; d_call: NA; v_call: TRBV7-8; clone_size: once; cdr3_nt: TGTGCCAGCAGCTCCCCTCCCTCCCAGGCCCTTAATGAAAAACTGTTTTTT; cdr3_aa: CASSSPPSQALNEKLFF
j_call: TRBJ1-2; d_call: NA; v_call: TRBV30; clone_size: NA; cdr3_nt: TGTGCCTGGAGGGGCCTTTTTCAGGACTATGGCTACACCTTC; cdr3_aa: CAWRGLFQDYGYTF